This TCR beta chain was documented in a study of blood T cells in healthy people across ages. Broader study findings: CMV status of donors was not determined, possibly confounding expanded clonotype changes. Observed TCR beta diversity showed a strong correlation with the percentage of naive T cells as measured by flow cytometry.

There are a few counts of this clonotype. The antigen is unknown. It was with a sample-barcoded 5' primer and a J-beta primer mix that a second PCR of roughly 7 to 12 cycles was run. Tagging of each cDNA molecule was performed by a template-switch adaptor with 12 random nucleotides. TCRdb independently ran MiXCR on the 5' RACE reads; one entry per CDR3 protein. Among fewer than 950,000 distinct CDR3 sequences listed, approximately 55% were seen once. Extraction of total RNA produced a minimum of 5 micrograms from each sample. The germline V gene encodes CDR1 GTSNPN and CDR2 SVGIG (reference sequence). V was pared by 5 bases and J by 1 base, with 17 bases between. CDR3 length: 15 amino acids.

The chain uses TRBV30 and TRBJ2-5, with D perhaps matching TRBD1 or TRBD2 (5 bases each). Sample: blood. The TCR was taken from a man aged 80 or over in good health. CDR3 nucleotides: TGTGCCTGGGGGGGAGACAACCCGATCCAAGAGACCCAGTACTTC. Its translation: CAWGGDNPIQETQYF. The full variable domain, rest sourced from reference TRBV30 and TRBJ2-5, is SQTIHQWPATLVQPVGSPLSLECTVEGTSNPNLYWYRQAAGRGLQLLFYSVGIGQISSEVPQNLSASRPQDRQFILSSKKLLLSDSGFYLCAWGGDNPIQETQYFGPGTRLLVL.